This is a list of T cell receptor beta chains from one sample in a study of blood T cells in healthy people across ages. TCRdb reprocessed the 5' RACE reads via MiXCR and lists one record per CDR3 protein. Of around 1.5 million distinct CDR3 sequences in the sample, about 31% were seen once. The specimen sequenced was blood. The origin of the receptors is a woman aged 25 to 39 in good health. Each CDR3 is given with its conserved first and last residue. Each record gives: V gene, D gene, clone size, J gene, CDR3 protein, CDR3 DNA. The D gene is left open where the match is weak. Clone size appears in some rows only: once, few, many, or a class for an expanded clone.

TRBV29-1	TRBD2	many	TRBJ2-1	CSGGLSDNEQFF	TGCAGCGGGGGACTATCGGACAATGAGCAGTTCTTC
TRBV5-1	-	-	TRBJ2-1	CASSSGRPNEQFF	TGCGCCAGCAGCTCCGGCAGGCCAAATGAGCAGTTCTTC
TRBV4-1	-	-	TRBJ1-6	CASSQDRVAVGIDSPLHF	TGCGCCAGCAGCCAAGATAGGGTGGCCGTAGGAATTGATTCACCCCTCCACTTT
TRBV7-9	-	many	TRBJ2-7	CASSLDASSYEQYF	TGTGCCAGCAGCTTAGACGCAAGCTCCTACGAGCAGTACTTC
TRBV7-2	TRBD2	-	TRBJ2-3	CASSLTLAGGPNTQYF	TGTGCCAGCAGCTTAACACTAGCGGGGGGCCCTAATACGCAGTATTTT
TRBV27	-	-	TRBJ1-5	CASRYSGALYSNQPQHF	TGTGCCAGCAGGTATTCAGGGGCTCTCTATAGCAATCAGCCCCAGCATTTT
TRBV27	-	-	TRBJ2-7	CASSLSSRYEQYF	TGTGCCAGCAGTTTATCGTCCCGCTACGAGCAGTACTTC
TRBV20-1	-	-	TRBJ1-5	CSARPSSGNQPQHF	TGCAGTGCTAGACCCAGCTCGGGCAATCAGCCCCAGCATTTT
TRBV28	TRBD1	-	TRBJ1-6	CASRPHDRETNSPLHF	TGTGCCAGCAGACCTCACGACAGGGAAACTAATTCACCCCTCCACTTT
TRBV10-1	TRBD1	-	TRBJ1-5	CASSDRGHQPQHF	TGCGCCAGCAGCGACAGGGGTCATCAGCCCCAGCATTTT
TRBV10-3	TRBD1	few	TRBJ2-7	CATKGQGANYEQYF	TGTGCCACCAAGGGACAGGGTGCGAACTACGAGCAGTACTTC
TRBV12-3/TRBV12-4	-	-	TRBJ2-7	CASSLAQPTEQYF	TGTGCCAGCAGCCTAGCCCAACCCACCGAGCAGTACTTC
TRBV12-5	TRBD1	-	TRBJ2-5	CASGLAGTGVETQYF	TGTGCTAGTGGTTTGGCCGGGACAGGGGTAGAGACCCAGTACTTC
TRBV13	-	-	TRBJ1-2	CASSPLAGQYGYTF	TGTGCCAGCAGCCCCCTAGCAGGGCAGTATGGCTACACCTTC